The rows below give T cell receptor beta chains drawn from one sample of a study of cytomegalovirus exposure and HLA in healthy donors. Data came from immunoSEQ multiplex PCR; TCRdb stores just in-frame clones and leaves some out. The sample carries some 200,000 clones, 81% recorded once. Sample: PBMCs. The receptors were gathered from a woman in her 30s in good health and CMV-seronegative. Each CDR3 is given with its conserved first and last residue. D genes are given only for firm matches. Not every row has a clone size; where given, it reads once, few, many or a size class.

>NA|TRBV6-5|TRBJ1-2|TRBD1
TGTGCCAGCAGTTACGGGGCAGGGGGTAACTATGGCTACACCTTC
CASSYGAGGNYGYTF
>once|TRBV19|TRBJ1-1|NA
TGTGCCAGTAGGGTCGGATGGGGAGGGTCGAGCACTGAAGCTTTCTTT
CASRVGWGGSSTEAFF
>few|TRBV11-2|TRBJ1-4|TRBD1
TGTGCCAGCAGCCACGCACAGGGGGGAGGTCGTGAAAAACTGTTTTTT
CASSHAQGGGREKLFF
>NA|TRBV28|TRBJ2-3|TRBD1
TGTGCCAGCAGCTCCGGACAGGGATGGGCAGATACGCAGTATTTT
CASSSGQGWADTQYF
>few|TRBV30|TRBJ2-1|NA
TGTGCCTGGAGTCAGGGTGGGCAGTTCTTC
CAWSQGGQFF
>NA|TRBV7-9|TRBJ2-3|TRBD2
TGTGCCAGCAGCCGACTAGCGGCTGCTGGAGATACGCAGTATTTT
CASSRLAAAGDTQYF
>NA|TRBV7-9|TRBJ2-1|NA
TGTGCCAGCAGCTTAGATAGCGGCTCCTACAATGAGCAGTTCTTC
CASSLDSGSYNEQFF
>NA|TRBV7-2|TRBJ2-7|NA
TGTGCCAGCAGCTTAAGAGAAGAGCACGAGCAGTACTTC
CASSLREEHEQYF
>NA|TRBV5-6|TRBJ2-3|NA
TGTGCCAGCAGCTTGGCCCGCAGGACAGTCGGCACAGATACGCAGTATTTT
CASSLARRTVGTDTQYF
>NA|TRBV6-5|TRBJ1-2|TRBD1
TGTGCCAGCAGTTACGTAGACAGGGGACATGGCTACACCTTC
CASSYVDRGHGYTF
>NA|TRBV5-4|TRBJ2-5|NA
TGTGCCAGCAGCAGCTACAGGGAGGGAGAGACCCAGTACTTC
CASSSYREGETQYF
>NA|TRBV6-1|TRBJ1-6|TRBD1
TGTGCCAGCAGTGTTACGACAGGGGATAATTCACCCCTCCACTTT
CASSVTTGDNSPLHF
>NA|TRBV10-2|TRBJ1-1|NA
TGCGCCAGCAGTGAGTCGGGCGGGGTTGACGACACTGAAGCTTTCTTT
CASSESGGVDDTEAFF
>NA|TRBV6-6|TRBJ2-1|TRBD2
TGTGCCAGCAGCTATAGCGGGGGGAGCTCCTACAATGAGCAGTTCTTC
CASSYSGGSSYNEQFF
>once|TRBV5-1|TRBJ2-2|NA
TGCGCCAGCAGCTTAGACAGGCTGAACACCGGGGAGCTGTTTTTT
CASSLDRLNTGELFF
>once|TRBV27|TRBJ1-5|NA
TGTGCCAGCAGTTTATCGCAGGATAGGAATCAGCCCCAGCATTTT
CASSLSQDRNQPQHF
>NA|TRBV9|TRBJ2-5|NA
TGTGCCAGCAGTCAGGATTCTTATCCCCAAGAGACCCAGTACTTC
CASSQDSYPQETQYF